These 5 T cell receptor beta chains share one sample of origin, sequenced in a study of cytomegalovirus exposure and HLA in healthy donors. The PCR used 60 Vbeta and 13 Jbeta primers. Only in-frame clones appear in the TCRdb table, and some are missing; sequencing was by immunoSEQ multiplex PCR. The sample contains about 160,000 clones, 70% to 85% of which appear only once. Sequencing used PBMCs. The source is a woman in her thirties in good health and CMV-seronegative.

This chain connects TRBV4-1 to TRBJ2-4; the match to TRBD2 covers 8 bases. The length of the CDR3 is 16 residues. Per germline, CDR1 MGHRA and CDR2 YSYEKL. Trimming at V came to 4 bases and at J to 6 bases, leaving 11 bases not matched to a gene. CDR3 sequence reads: CASSPFPSGGGNIQYF. The DNA for the CDR3 is TGCGCCAGCAGCCCGTTCCCCTCGGGGGGGGGAAACATTCAGTACTTC.

V usage is TRBV15 and J usage is TRBJ2-5; possibly TRBD2 for D (5 bases). The CDR3 spans 16 residues. CDR1 and CDR2 (germline): LNHNV, YYDKDF (reference sequence). V was shortened by 3 bases and J by 3 bases, with 17 bases between the two germline ends. Here the CDR3 DNA reads TGTGCCACCAGCAGGGAGACGGGATCTAGGGAAGAGACCCAGTACTTC. This gives the protein CATSRETGSREETQYF.

The J gene is TRBJ1-1, the V gene TRBV5-5, with 8 positions matching TRBD1. Trimming cost V 2 bases and J 7 bases; bases outside gene matches: 7. This CDR3 region has 14 residues. Germline CDR1 SGHKS, CDR2 YYEKEE (reference sequence). This chain's CDR3 is CASSLATGVYEAFF. CDR3 coding DNA: TGTGCCAGCAGCTTAGCGACAGGGGTCTATGAAGCTTTCTTT.

The chain recombines TRBV7-8 with TRBJ2-1, with 12 bases identical to TRBD2. V dropped 5 bases and J dropped 7; count of bases not matched to a gene: 6. Germline values: CDR1 SGHVS, CDR2 FQNEAQ. There are 15 residues in the CDR3. The CDR3 loop is CASSPLTSGGNEQFF. The DNA of the CDR3 is TGTGCCAGCAGCCCCCTCACTAGCGGGGGGAATGAGCAGTTCTTC.

The J gene is TRBJ1-2, the V gene TRBV9; 9 bases line up with TRBD1. Germline-derived CDR1 and CDR2 are SGDLS and YYNGEE. V was pared by 2 bases and J by 5 bases, with 13 bases of the junction left unmatched. This CDR3 comprises 17 residues. The CDR3 DNA is TGTGCCAGCAGCGTCAACCCTGGACAGGGGAGAAGTTATGGCTACACCTTC. It encodes CASSVNPGQGRSYGYTF.